The 23 T cell receptor beta chains listed next were all sequenced from one sample in a study of cytomegalovirus exposure and HLA in healthy donors. Here immunoSEQ multiplex PCR was the method, and the copy in TCRdb shows in-frame clones only, minus some. The table has 100,000 to 150,000 clones, roughly 90% seen once; the top ten hold roughly 2%. The sequencing sample was made of PBMCs. The receptors come from a woman aged 18-29 years in good health and CMV-seronegative.

The V gene is TRBV30, the J gene TRBJ2-1, with 11 bases lining up with TRBD2. The CDR3 contains 14 residues. J lost 2 bases, V lost 5 bases, and 2 bases had no gene match. Looked up from germline, CDR1 is GTSNPN and CDR2 is SVGIG (reference sequence). In nucleotides, the CDR3 is TGTGCCTGGGGGGGACTAGCGGCCTACAATGAGCAGTTCTTC. Protein: CAWGGLAAYNEQFF.

The chain recombines TRBV27 with TRBJ2-7; weak D call: TRBD2 (6 bases). This CDR3 has 15 residues. Trimming removed 1 base from V and 0 bases from J, with 10 bases in between. Germline CDR1 MNHEY, CDR2 SMNVEV (reference sequence). The CDR3 reads CASSLFGGSSYEQYF. Written as DNA, the CDR3 is TGTGCCAGCAGTTTATTTGGGGGGTCCTCCTACGAGCAGTACTTC.

The chain has TRBV13 and TRBJ2-7, with 9 bases identical to TRBD1. CDR3 length equals 17 residues. The V segment lost 1 base and the J segment 6 bases; nucleotides outside the gene matches: 13. Germline CDR1 is PRHDT and CDR2 is FYEKMQ (reference sequence). The CDR3 DNA follows: TGTGCCAGCAGCTTAGCCGGGGACAGGGCGCTTGGGGGCGAGCAGTACTTC. Amino acids: CASSLAGDRALGGEQYF. Combining the CDR3 with reference TRBV13 and TRBJ2-7 gives the whole variable domain AAGVIQSPRHLIKEKRETATLKCYPIPRHDTVYWYQQGPGQDPQFLISFYEKMQSDKGSIPDRFSAQQFSDYHSELNMSSLELGDSALYFCASSLAGDRALGGEQYFGPGTRLTVT.

This clone has just a few counts. The CDR3 DNA reads TGCGCCAGCAGCCCAACGACAGAGAACACTGAAGCTTTCTTT. As protein: CASSPTTENTEAFF. The rearrangement joins TRBV4-1 to TRBJ1-1, with D possibly matching TRBD1 (5 bases). Deletions cut 4 bases from V and 1 base from J, with 10 bases between. The germline V gene encodes CDR1 MGHRA and CDR2 YSYEKL. The CDR3 runs to 14 residues.

CDR3 loop: CATSMRPGLGTEAFF. Written as DNA, the CDR3 is TGTGCCACCTCTATGAGGCCCGGATTGGGCACTGAAGCTTTCTTT. J is TRBJ1-1 and V is TRBV19; no firm D call. Germline V gene data show CDR1 as LNHDA and CDR2 as SQIVND (reference sequence). V lost 10 bases to trimming and J lost 4 bases, with 22 bases between them. The CDR3 consists of 15 residues.

CDR3: CASSIWTDYGYTF. CDR3 bases: TGTGCCAGTAGTATATGGACAGACTATGGCTACACCTTC. The J gene is TRBJ1-2, the V gene TRBV19; a possible D gene is TRBD1 (6 bases). V was shortened by 2 bases and J by 3 bases, with 7 bases between the two germline ends. In germline, CDR1 is LNHDA, CDR2 SQIVND (reference sequence). CDR3 length: 13 residues.

V usage is TRBV4-1 and J usage is TRBJ1-1; 10 nucleotides match TRBD1. Per germline, CDR1 MGHRA and CDR2 YSYEKL. V shed 1 base, J shed 3 bases, and the junction held 8 bases outside the gene matches. The CDR3 sequence is 17 residues long. CDR3 protein: CASSQVGQGSRDTEAFF. The CDR3 nucleotides are TGCGCCAGCAGCCAAGTGGGACAGGGGTCTCGGGACACTGAAGCTTTCTTT.

The rearrangement joins TRBV5-1 to TRBJ1-2; 11 positions agree with TRBD1. In germline, CDR1 is SGHRS, CDR2 YFSETQ. CDR3 length: 15 residues. V was pared by 3 bases and J by 8 bases, with 9 bases of the junction left unmatched. CDR3 residues: CASSWGGQGAEGYTF. CDR3 nucleotides: TGCGCCAGCAGCTGGGGCGGACAGGGGGCGGAGGGCTACACCTTC.

The CDR3 DNA reads as TGTGCCAGCAGTCCGACATATTACACTGAAGCTTTCTTT. This gives the protein CASSPTYYTEAFF. The chain employs TRBV27 and TRBJ1-1; D remains ambiguous. The CDR3 loop spans 13 amino acids. The germline CDR1 and CDR2 sequences are MNHEY and SMNVEV (reference sequence). Trimming left V 5 bases short and J 3 bases short, with 10 bases between.

V and J are TRBV12-5 and TRBJ1-4; weak D call: TRBD1 (6 bases). Trimming shortened V by 1 base and J by 8 bases, and 11 bases separated the two germline ends. The germline gives CDR1 LGHNT, CDR2 FRNRAP. The CDR3 totals 14 residues. The CDR3 region is CASGLGQGYEKLFF. CDR3 nucleotide sequence: TGTGCTAGTGGTTTGGGGCAGGGGTACGAAAAACTGTTTTTT.

The chain links TRBV7-8 to TRBJ2-4; 14 bases align to TRBD2. Looked up from germline, CDR1 is SGHVS and CDR2 is FQNEAQ. The CDR3 extends over 18 amino acids. Trimming at V came to 4 bases and at J to 0 bases, leaving 5 bases not matched to a gene. CDR3 sequence: CASSSGLAGGLAKNIQYF. The CDR3 nucleotides read TGTGCCAGCAGCTCTGGACTAGCGGGAGGCTTAGCCAAAAACATTCAGTACTTC.

V and J are TRBV16 and TRBJ1-4; D is possibly TRBD1 (6 bases). Trimming removed 2 bases from V and 12 bases from J, with 13 bases in between. The CDR3 covers 13 residues. Germline V CDR1 and CDR2: KGHSY, FQNENV. CDR3 nucleotide sequence: TGTGCCAGCAGCCAAACGGACAGTAATCAACTGTTTTTT. As protein: CASSQTDSNQLFF.

V usage is TRBV5-6 and J usage is TRBJ2-1; D perhaps matches TRBD2 (6 bases). V was shortened by 1 base and J by 5 bases, with 7 bases between the two germline ends. CDR1 SGHDT and CDR2 YYEEEE come from the germline V gene. The length of the CDR3 is 13 residues. CDR3 amino acids: CASSLWGDNEQFF. CDR3 in DNA: TGTGCCAGCAGCTTGTGGGGGGACAATGAGCAGTTCTTC. The variable domain in full, with the rest retrieved from reference TRBV5-6 and TRBJ2-1, is DAGVTQSPTHLIKTRGQQVTLRCSPKSGHDTVSWYQQALGQGPQFIFQYYEEEERQRGNFPDRFSGHQFPNYSSELNVNALLLGDSALYLCASSLWGDNEQFFGPGTRLTVL.

The chain employs TRBV6-1 and TRBJ1-2; a weak D match, TRBD1 (5 bases). Trimming took 6 bases from V and 4 from J, leaving 15 bases between them. The V gene's germline CDR1 is MNHNS and CDR2 SASEGT. This CDR3 contains 14 residues. Written as DNA, the CDR3 is TGTGCCAGCAGGGTCGACAGCCTTATCTATGGCTACACCTTC. Residues: CASRVDSLIYGYTF.

The chain is built from TRBV5-4 and TRBJ2-2; TRBD2 is a possible D gene (6 bases). Between the trimmed V and J ends, which lost 0 bases and 4 bases, there was a span of 13 bases. The CDR3 is made up of 16 amino acids. CDR1 is SGHNT and CDR2 is YYREEE in the germline V gene (reference sequence). The CDR3 reads CASSLGTSRFTGELFF. In DNA, the CDR3 is TGTGCCAGCAGCTTGGGCACTAGCAGGTTCACCGGGGAGCTGTTTTTT.

This clone was detected many times. V usage is TRBV30 and J usage is TRBJ1-4; 7 nucleotides line up with TRBD1. CDR3 length: 14 amino acids. The junction had 3 bases not matched to a gene; V was cut back by 5 bases and J by 0 bases. The V gene's germline CDR1 is GTSNPN and CDR2 SVGIG (reference sequence). CDR3 bases: TGTGCCTGGGCTACAGGGGCAACTAATGAAAAACTGTTTTTT. This gives the protein CAWATGATNEKLFF.

J is TRBJ2-1 and V is TRBV6-6; D unresolved. Germline assignment: CDR1 MNHNY and CDR2 SVGAGI (reference sequence). The germline V and J ends were trimmed by 6 bases and 5 bases, with 11 bases remaining between them. This CDR3 is 13 amino acids long. CDR3 residues: CASRPVLNNEQFF. The CDR3 bases are TGTGCCAGCAGGCCGGTTCTCAACAATGAGCAGTTCTTC.

This chain connects TRBV18 to TRBJ2-5; 8 bases agree with TRBD2. V lost 4 bases and J lost 2; bases outside the gene matches: 6. Germline V gene data show CDR1 as KGHSH and CDR2 as LQKENI. This CDR3 is 15 amino acids long. As DNA, the CDR3 is TGTGCCAGCTCACAATTACTAGCGGAACAAGAGACCCAGTACTTC. Protein sequence: CASSQLLAEQETQYF.

The chain is built from TRBV2 and TRBJ1-2; TRBD1 agrees at 7 bases. The CDR3 contains 14 residues. J was trimmed by 6 bases and V by 6 bases; bases with no gene match: 10. Germline values: CDR1 SNHLY, CDR2 FYNNEI. In DNA form, the CDR3 reads TGTGCCAGCAGCCCGAACGGACAGGCCGATGGCTACACCTTC. Amino acids: CASSPNGQADGYTF.

The J gene is TRBJ1-1, the V gene TRBV12-1; TRBD1, the D gene given by the table, was not confirmed from the DNA. TRBV12-1 is shown as a pseudogene. This CDR3 region has 14 residues. The CDR3 is CASSFGQGVSEAFF. The CDR3 DNA reads as TGTGCCAGCAGCTTTGGACAGGGGGTGTCTGAAGCTTTCTTT.

This chain connects TRBV6-5 to TRBJ1-6; D may be TRBD1 (6 bases). The germline gives CDR1 MNHEY, CDR2 SVGAGI. V was clipped by 7 bases and J by 4 bases, with 14 bases between them. CDR3 length equals 15 residues. DNA of the CDR3: TGTGCCAGCACCTGGGGGCGCGGATATAATTCACCCCTCCACTTT. Amino acid sequence: CASTWGRGYNSPLHF.

This chain connects TRBV5-4 to TRBJ2-4; maybe TRBD1 (5 bases). There are 17 residues in the CDR3. Between the trimmed V and J ends, which lost 0 bases and 1 base, there was a span of 14 bases. Germline V gene sequence: CDR1 SGHNT, CDR2 YYREEE (reference sequence). CDR3 loop: CASSLDQGVGAKNIQYF. The CDR3, as DNA: TGTGCCAGCAGCTTGGATCAAGGGGTCGGGGCCAAAAACATTCAGTACTTC.

This clone came up a few times. This chain joins TRBV27 and TRBJ2-7, with 12 nucleotides matching TRBD2. Germline V gene data show CDR1 as MNHEY and CDR2 as SMNVEV (reference sequence). This CDR3 spans 14 amino acids. With 6 bases clipped from V and 4 bases from J, the junction kept 4 bases outside the gene matches. In DNA, the CDR3 is TGTGCCAGCAGCTGGACTAGCGGGAAGTACGAGCAGTACTTC. Its protein product is CASSWTSGKYEQYF.